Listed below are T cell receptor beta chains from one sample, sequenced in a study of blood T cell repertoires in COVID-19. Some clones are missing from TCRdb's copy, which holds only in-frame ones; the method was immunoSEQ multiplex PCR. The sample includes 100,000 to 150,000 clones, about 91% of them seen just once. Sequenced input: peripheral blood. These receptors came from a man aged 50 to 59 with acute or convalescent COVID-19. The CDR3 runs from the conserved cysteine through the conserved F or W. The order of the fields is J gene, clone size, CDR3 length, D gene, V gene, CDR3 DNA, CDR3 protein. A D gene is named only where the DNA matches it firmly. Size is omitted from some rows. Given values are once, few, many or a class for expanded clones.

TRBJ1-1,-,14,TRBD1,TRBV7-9,TGTGCCAGCAAACCGGACAGGTCTAACACTGAAGCTTTCTTT,CASKPDRSNTEAFF
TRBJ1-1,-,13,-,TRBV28,TGTGCCAGCAGTTTAAACGGTGTCACTGAAGCTTTCTTT,CASSLNGVTEAFF
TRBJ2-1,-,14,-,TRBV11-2,TGTGCCAGCAGCTTCGGCAAACTAGGGAATGAGCAGTTCTTC,CASSFGKLGNEQFF
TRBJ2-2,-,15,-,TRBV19,TGTGCCAGTAGCCCAACGGTCTGGGGCGCCGGGGAGCTGTTTTTT,CASSPTVWGAGELFF
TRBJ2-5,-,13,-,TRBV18,TGTGCCAGCTCACCAACCCTAGCTGAGACCCAGTACTTC,CASSPTLAETQYF
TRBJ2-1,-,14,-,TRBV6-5,TGTGCCAGCAGTTACCTCCTAGGGGACAATGAGCAGTTCTTC,CASSYLLGDNEQFF
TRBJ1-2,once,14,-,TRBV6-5,TGTGCCAGCTGTAAAAATCAGGGGAGAGGTGGCTACACCTTC,CASCKNQGRGGYTF
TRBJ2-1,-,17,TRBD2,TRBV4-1,TGCGCCAGCAGCCTCTCTAGCGGGAGTAGGTCCTACAATGAGCAGTTCTTC,CASSLSSGSRSYNEQFF
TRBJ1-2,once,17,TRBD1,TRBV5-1,TGCGCCAGCAGCTACAGGGGCCCTGAAACCTCTAACTATGGCTACACCTTC,CASSYRGPETSNYGYTF
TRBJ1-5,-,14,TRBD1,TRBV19,TGTGCCAGTAGTCCCGACAGGGTCAATCAGCCCCAGCATTTT,CASSPDRVNQPQHF
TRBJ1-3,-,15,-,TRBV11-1,TGTGCCAGCAGCTTAGCACAGAACTCTGGAAACACCATATATTTT,CASSLAQNSGNTIYF
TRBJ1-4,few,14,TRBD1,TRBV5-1,TGCGCCAGCAGCTCGGGGACAGGTGGGGAAAAACTGTTTTTT,CASSSGTGGEKLFF
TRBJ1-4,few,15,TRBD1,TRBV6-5,TGTGCCAGCAGTAAGACCGACAGGGGGCCTAAAAAACTGTTTTTT,CASSKTDRGPKKLFF
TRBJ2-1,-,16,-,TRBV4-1,TGCGCCAGCAGCCAAGTAGCTAGCGCGATAATCAGTGAGCAGTTCTTC,CASSQVASAIISEQFF
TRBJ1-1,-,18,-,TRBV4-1,TGCGCCAGCAGCTTCAGGAGGGAAGGGTCAAGATTGAACACTGAAGCTTTCTTT,CASSFRREGSRLNTEAFF